The present TCR beta chain was sequenced within a study of cytomegalovirus exposure and HLA in healthy donors. Study findings and constraints: Listed as cytomegalovirus-associated were more than 150 TCR beta chains.

Regarding this clone: Its antigen is currently unknown.

PCR amplification relied on 60 Vbeta primers (plus 13 Jbeta primers). Assay used: immunoSEQ multiplex PCR; TCRdb lists only in-frame clones, some missing. The repertoire holds tens of thousands of clones, with approximately 88% as singletons. CDR1 is SGHTS and CDR2 is YDEGEE in the germline V gene. V was shortened by 0 bases and J by 2 bases, with 11 bases between the two germline ends. The CDR3 covers 15 residues. Sequenced sample: PBMCs. The rearrangement joins TRBV5-8 to TRBJ2-5; no clear D. The receptor was derived from a man aged 18 to 29 in good health and CMV-seronegative. The CDR3: CASSLESVLQETQYF. The CDR3 DNA sequence: TGTGCCAGCAGCTTGGAGTCCGTCCTACAAGAGACCCAGTACTTC.